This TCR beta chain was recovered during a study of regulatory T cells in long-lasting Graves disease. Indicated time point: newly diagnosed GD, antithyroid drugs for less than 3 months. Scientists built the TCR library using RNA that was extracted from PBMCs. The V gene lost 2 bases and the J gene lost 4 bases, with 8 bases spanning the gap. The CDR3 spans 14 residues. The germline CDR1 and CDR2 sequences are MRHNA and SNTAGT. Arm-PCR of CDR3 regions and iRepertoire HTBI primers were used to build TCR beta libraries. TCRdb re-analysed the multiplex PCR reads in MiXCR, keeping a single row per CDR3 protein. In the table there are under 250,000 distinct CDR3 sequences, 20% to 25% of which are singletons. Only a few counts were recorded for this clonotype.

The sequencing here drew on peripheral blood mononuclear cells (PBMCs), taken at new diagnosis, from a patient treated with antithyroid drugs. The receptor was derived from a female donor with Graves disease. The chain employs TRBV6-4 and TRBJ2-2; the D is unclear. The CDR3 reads CASSDLPGTGELFF. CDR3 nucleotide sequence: TGTGCCAGCAGTGACCTGCCCGGCACCGGGGAGCTGTTTTTT.